These 27 T cell receptor beta chains originate from one sample sequenced in a study of T cell responses to AZD1222 COVID-19 vaccine (dated by TCRdb to the early 2020s). Libraries were prepared through the immunoSEQ multiplex PCR assay. This is the immuneACCESS table as TCRdb keeps it, with only in-frame sequences that have V and J called. A part of the clones is gone; compared with another copy, unresolved V genes explain less than half, and the rest is unexplained. The sample data list 150,000 to 200,000 clones, and about 91% of these were observed just once. The ten top clones hold 1% to 1.5% of the sample. The sample's time point label, decoded: about 28 days (+/-7) after the second vaccine dose. Sequenced here: peripheral blood, sampled 28 days after the second AZD1222 dose. Source of these receptors: an adult who received the AZD1222 COVID-19 vaccine.

This chain uses TRBV14 with TRBJ1-2; unclear D gene. Germline CDR1 SGHDN, CDR2 FVKESK. This CDR3 has 14 amino acids. V was shortened by 0 bases and J by 8 bases, with 13 bases between the two germline ends. The CDR3 DNA is TGTGCCAGCAGCCAAGATCTGCAAAGTTGGGGCTACACCTTC. This gives the protein CASSQDLQSWGYTF.

J is TRBJ1-3 and V is TRBV9; D ambiguous. This CDR3 region has 17 residues. Germline CDR1 and CDR2: SGDLS and YYNGEE. Trimming left V 4 bases short and J 4 bases short, with 21 bases between. The CDR3 DNA reads as TGTGCCAGCAGCCTCCCGCGCCCGGGAACCGGCGGAAACACCATATATTTT. Its protein product is CASSLPRPGTGGNTIYF.

This sequence joins TRBV3-1 (or the pseudogene TRBV3-2) and TRBJ1-6; D not certain. The CDR3 sequence is 15 residues long. Germline lookup yields CDR1 LGHDT and CDR2 YNNKEL (reference sequence). The germline V and J ends were trimmed by 11 bases and 0 bases, with 14 bases remaining between them. CDR3 sequence: CASREGGSYNSPLHF. CDR3 in DNA: TGTGCCTCCCGGGAGGGAGGCTCCTATAATTCACCCCTCCACTTT.

The chain links TRBV7-2 to TRBJ2-7; D perhaps matches TRBD2 (6 bases). The CDR3 spans 17 residues. The V gene lost 5 bases and the J gene lost 3 bases, with 23 bases spanning the gap. Germline CDR1 reads SGHTA; CDR2 reads FQGNSA. The DNA of the CDR3 is TGTGCCAGCAGCCACCAGATCCTCTTGGAGGGGTTCTACGAGCAGTACTTC. Its protein product is CASSHQILLEGFYEQYF.

This chain connects TRBV7-9 to TRBJ1-4; unclear D gene. The ends were cut back, 2 bases at V and 5 bases at J, with 9 bases in the middle. CDR1 is SEHNR and CDR2 is FQNEAQ in the germline V gene (reference sequence). This CDR3 contains 14 residues. The CDR3 region has the DNA TGTGCCAGCAGCTTACAGTCTTCGAATGAAAAACTGTTTTTT. Protein product: CASSLQSSNEKLFF.

The rearrangement uses TRBV30 and TRBJ2-6, with TRBD1 as a possible D gene (5 bases). V gave up 1 base and J gave up 4 bases, with 11 bases separating them. Germline-derived CDR1 and CDR2 are GTSNPN and SVGIG (reference sequence). This CDR3 is 15 amino acids long. The CDR3 DNA is TGTGCCTGGAGTGAGGGGTTGGGAGGGGCCAACGTCCTGACTTTC. Encoded protein: CAWSEGLGGANVLTF.

This chain uses TRBV29-1 with TRBJ2-1, with 11 bases lining up with TRBD2. CDR1 and CDR2 from the germline V gene are SQVTM and ANQGSEA. After removal of 3 bases from V and 1 base from J, the junction contained 5 bases not matched to a gene. There are 16 residues in the CDR3. The CDR3 loop is CSVDPGTSGSYNEQFF. The CDR3 bases are TGCAGCGTTGACCCGGGGACTAGCGGTTCCTACAATGAGCAGTTCTTC.

The chain is built from TRBV2 and TRBJ2-1, with 11 bases matching TRBD2. V lost 6 bases, J lost 6 bases, and 7 bases stayed unmatched. Germline loops: CDR1 SNHLY, CDR2 FYNNEI. The CDR3 loop spans 15 amino acids. Here the CDR3 DNA reads TGTGCCAGCAGGGGAGGACTAGCGGGCTCCAATGAGCAGTTCTTC. Amino acids: CASRGGLAGSNEQFF.

This clone was counted a single time. This chain connects TRBV7-2 to TRBJ2-2; 7 nucleotides line up with TRBD2. CDR1 and CDR2 from the germline V gene are SGHTA and FQGNSA. Trimming at V came to 0 bases and at J to 6 bases, leaving 13 bases not matched to a gene. CDR3 size: 18 residues. CDR3 coding DNA: TGTGCCAGCAGCTTAGCGTCGGGGAGGGGTGCCTACGCCGGGGAGCTGTTTTTT. It translates to CASSLASGRGAYAGELFF.

The chain employs TRBV13 and TRBJ2-1, with D perhaps matching TRBD2 (6 bases). The CDR3 runs to 14 residues. V dropped 4 bases and J dropped 4 bases, with 11 bases sitting between them. Germline assignment: CDR1 PRHDT and CDR2 FYEKMQ (reference sequence). This CDR3 reads CASSSAGTYNEQFF. The CDR3 DNA follows: TGTGCCAGCAGCTCAGCCGGGACTTACAATGAGCAGTTCTTC.

A single count supports this clone. The V and J genes are TRBV27 and TRBJ1-2; TRBD1 is a possible D gene (6 bases). The CDR3 consists of 14 residues. CDR1 is MNHEY and CDR2 is SMNVEV in the germline V gene (reference sequence). Trimming stripped 0 bases from V and 8 bases from J, with 13 bases between. CDR3 sequence reads: CASSLSSLRGGYTF. The CDR3 DNA sequence: TGTGCCAGCAGTTTATCTAGCCTAAGGGGGGGCTACACCTTC.

This chain joins TRBV7-9 and TRBJ1-5; the D is unclear. Trimming took off 0 bases at V and 3 bases at J, with 12 bases between the two ends. The CDR3 runs to 16 residues. CDR1 is SEHNR, CDR2 FQNEAQ, per germline (reference sequence). CDR3 sequence: CASSLAGLNANQPQHF. The CDR3 nucleotides are TGTGCCAGCAGCTTAGCGGGGTTAAACGCCAATCAGCCCCAGCATTTT.

The chain's CDR3 is CASSRSGDFPLTKNIQYF. The CDR3, as DNA: TGTGCCAGCAGCCGATCAGGGGACTTCCCTCTAACCAAAAACATTCAGTACTTC. This sequence joins TRBV14 and TRBJ2-4; the D gene could be TRBD1 or TRBD2 (6 bases each). The ends were cut back, 4 bases at V and 2 bases at J, with 21 bases in the middle. The germline V gene has CDR1 SGHDN and CDR2 FVKESK. The CDR3 sequence is 18 residues long.

The V gene is TRBV10-3, the J gene TRBJ1-3; possible D gene TRBD1, 6 bases. The germline V gene has CDR1 ENHRY and CDR2 SYGVKD. The CDR3 has 16 residues. Trimming removed 6 bases at V and 0 bases at J, with 15 bases between. CDR3 nucleotides: TGTGCCATCAGGCAGGGGTTAGGAAGCTCTGGAAACACCATATATTTT. This translates into CAIRQGLGSSGNTIYF.

This sequence joins TRBV11-2 and TRBJ2-2, with TRBD1 as a possible D gene (6 bases). V shed 4 bases and J shed 8 bases, with 14 bases lying between them. Germline lookup yields CDR1 SGHAT and CDR2 FQNNGV. There are 14 residues in the CDR3. The CDR3 loop is CASSSLTGSGELFF. In nucleotides, the CDR3 is TGTGCCAGCAGCTCATTAACAGGGTCGGGGGAGCTGTTTTTT.

This clone came up a few times. The chain employs TRBV30 and TRBJ1-2; D ambiguous. Germline loops: CDR1 GTSNPN, CDR2 SVGIG (reference sequence). The CDR3 covers 13 residues. Trimming shortened V by 2 bases and J by 4 bases, and 11 bases separated the two germline ends. CDR3 sequence (DNA): TGTGCCTGGAGTAAGGAGGCAGCCTATGGCTACACCTTC. Protein sequence: CAWSKEAAYGYTF.

V and J are TRBV30 and TRBJ2-5, with D hard to call. The germline CDR1 and CDR2 sequences are GTSNPN and SVGIG (reference sequence). V was clipped by 0 bases and J by 3 bases, with 11 bases between them. This CDR3 contains 14 residues. CDR3 sequence (DNA): TGTGCCTGGAGTGTAGGTCTAGGGAAAGAGACCCAGTACTTC. Its protein is CAWSVGLGKETQYF.

The chain employs TRBV11-2 and TRBJ2-5, with no clear D. Trimming took off 7 bases at V and 2 bases at J, with 14 bases between the two ends. The CDR3 runs 14 residues. CDR1 and CDR2 (germline): SGHAT, FQNNGV. Written as DNA, the CDR3 is TGTGCCAGCACCCGAGGCGGAGCGCAAGAGACCCAGTACTTC. It encodes CASTRGGAQETQYF.

The V and J genes are TRBV18 and TRBJ2-1; 12 bases line up with TRBD2. V lost 3 bases, J lost 2 bases, and 5 bases stayed unmatched. Germline lookup yields CDR1 KGHSH and CDR2 LQKENI. This CDR3 is built from 17 residues. In DNA form, the CDR3 reads TGTGCCAGCTCACCTGGACTAGCGGGACCTACCTACAATGAGCAGTTCTTC. This codes for CASSPGLAGPTYNEQFF.

The V call is TRBV14, the J call TRBJ1-5; maybe TRBD1 (5 bases). CDR3 length: 13 residues. V lost 0 bases to trimming and J lost 11 bases, with 11 bases between them. Germline CDR1 and CDR2: SGHDN and FVKESK. The CDR3 region has the DNA TGTGCCAGCAGCCAAGATCGGGGCGGATCCCAGCATTTT. Protein product: CASSQDRGGSQHF.

The V and J genes are TRBV11-3 and TRBJ2-1, with 11 positions matching TRBD2. The CDR3 covers 15 residues. Germline V gene sequence: CDR1 SGHNT, CDR2 YENEEA. The J segment lost 6 bases and the V segment lost 5 bases, leaving 6 bases of the junction unmatched. DNA for the CDR3: TGTGCCAGCAGCCTAAGACTAGCGGGGACCAATGAGCAGTTCTTC. This sequence encodes CASSLRLAGTNEQFF.

The chain has TRBV30 and TRBJ1-3; D remains ambiguous. Germline CDR1 GTSNPN, CDR2 SVGIG (reference sequence). The CDR3 has 13 amino acids. Trimming pared 5 bases from V and 4 bases from J, leaving 12 bases between. Here the CDR3 DNA reads TGTGCCTGGGGCCCCGGGTTCGGAAACACCATATATTTT. It encodes CAWGPGFGNTIYF.

This clone was counted once. This chain connects TRBV19 to TRBJ1-4, with TRBD1 identical over 8 bases. The CDR3 has 15 residues. Germline loops: CDR1 LNHDA, CDR2 SQIVND (reference sequence). After removal of 5 bases from V and 8 bases from J, the junction contained 10 bases not matched to a gene. As DNA, the CDR3 is TGTGCCAGTAGTTCCCACAGGGGGGGAAACGAAAAACTGTTTTTT. Translation: CASSSHRGGNEKLFF.

The rearrangement joins TRBV5-4 to TRBJ1-3; weak D call: TRBD1 (5 bases). CDR1 is SGHNT, CDR2 YYREEE, per germline (reference sequence). The CDR3 has 18 residues. The V and J ends lost 0 bases and 4 bases respectively, with 20 bases between them. The CDR3 coding sequence is TGTGCCAGCAGCTTGGGGCCACAGAGTGCTCGGGGCGGAAACACCATATATTTT. It translates to CASSLGPQSARGGNTIYF.

This chain links TRBV28 with TRBJ1-5; a weak D match, TRBD1 (6 bases). The CDR3 consists of 15 residues. CDR1 and CDR2 from the germline V gene are MDHEN and SYDVKM. With 5 bases removed from V and 0 bases from J, the gap between germline ends came to 11 bases. The DNA for the CDR3 is TGTGCCAGCAGTACCGGACAGATTAGCAATCAGCCCCAGCATTTT. Translating it yields CASSTGQISNQPQHF. Full variable domain (outside the CDR3, taken from reference TRBV28 and TRBJ1-5): DVKVTQSSRYLVKRTGEKVFLECVQDMDHENMFWYRQDPGLGLRLIYFSYDVKMKEKGDIPEGYSVSREKKERFSLILESASTNQTSMYLCASSTGQISNQPQHFGDGTRLSIL.

The rearrangement links TRBV5-4 to TRBJ2-2; TRBD2 aligns across 9 bases. Per the germline V gene, CDR1 is SGHNT and CDR2 is YYREEE (reference sequence). Unmatched junction bases numbered 6, after V lost 4 bases and J lost 2 bases. The CDR3 covers 16 residues. CDR3 DNA sequence: TGTGCCAGCAGCCATGCGGGGGGGCAAAACACCGGGGAGCTGTTTTTT. Its translation is CASSHAGGQNTGELFF.

The V gene is TRBV5-5, the J gene TRBJ2-2; 15 positions agree with TRBD2. Germline CDR1 and CDR2: SGHKS and YYEKEE (reference sequence). The CDR3 contains 18 residues. V was clipped by 4 bases and J by 2 bases; unmatched bases: 6. CDR3 loop: CASSLGLAGGPNTGELFF. As DNA, the CDR3 is TGTGCCAGCAGCCTCGGACTAGCGGGGGGGCCTAACACCGGGGAGCTGTTTTTT. Full variable domain (missing parts from reference TRBV5-5 and TRBJ2-2): DAGVTQSPTHLIKTRGQQVTLRCSPISGHKSVSWYQQVLGQGPQFIFQYYEKEERGRGNFPDRFSARQFPNYSSELNVNALLLGDSALYLCASSLGLAGGPNTGELFFGEGSRLTVL.